The source of this TCR beta chain is a study of beta chain features in type 1 diabetes. This clone occurred a few times. Its antigen is unknown. In germline, CDR1 is GTSNPN, CDR2 SVGIG (reference sequence). Trimming left V 4 bases short and J 2 bases short, with 9 bases between. The CDR3 extends over 12 amino acids. Study-wide results and limits: Fewer insertions but more deletions were seen at VDJ junctions in type 1 diabetes patients. All four CD4+ subsets from Type 1 diabetes patients carried moderately but significantly shorter TCRB CDR3s.

Expressed TCRB transcripts were sequenced after all isolated RNA was converted to cDNA. Sequenced by immunoSEQ multiplex PCR; TCRdb stores in-frame clones only, minus some. The sample lists a few hundred thousand clones; about 15% were seen once. The chain combines TRBV30 with TRBJ2-7, with D unresolved. Sequencing was carried out using naive CD4+ T cells from blood. This receptor was taken from a woman between 18 and 30 years old in good health. CDR3 nucleotides: TGTGCCTGGAAGTTCGGAGCCTACGAGCAGTACTTC. This gives the protein CAWKFGAYEQYF.